This T cell receptor beta chain was captured in a study of T cell responses to AZD1222 COVID-19 vaccine. This CDR3 is 14 amino acids long. After removal of 5 bases from V and 7 bases from J, the junction contained 8 bases not matched to a gene. The V gene's germline CDR1 is MDHEN and CDR2 SYDVKM. Assay used: immunoSEQ multiplex PCR; TCRdb lists only in-frame clones, some missing. The table includes over 110,000 clones, around 91% detected once. The source is an adult in good health. This chain joins TRBV28 and TRBJ1-5, with 7 nucleotides matching TRBD1. The sample was peripheral blood, taken on day 0 of AZD1222 vaccination. The CDR3 nucleotides are TGTGCCAGCAGTCAGGAGGGGGCACGACAGCCCCAGCATTTT. Translating gives CASSQEGARQPQHF.